The rows below give T cell receptor beta chains drawn from one sample of a study of vaccination effects on CD4 cells after COVID-19. Produced via immunoSEQ multiplex PCR; TCRdb's table is partial and in-frame only. Of about 79,000 clones detected, around 74% appear once; the ten largest clones hold roughly 1.7%. No antigen has been assigned to these receptors. The sequencing used CD4+ T cells from PBMCs cultured with HCoV-229E spike peptides, collected before COVID-19 vaccination. These receptors were collected from a human donor who received a COVID-19 vaccine. CDR3s include the opening cysteine and the closing phenylalanine or tryptophan. The D gene is left open where the match is weak. Size values are once, few and many counts, or a class for expanded clones, and some rows have none.

CDR3 protein: CASSQNPGQGGGYTF
CDR3 DNA: TGCGCCAGCAGCCAGAACCCGGGCCAGGGAGGGGGCTACACCTTC
V gene: TRBV4-1
D gene: .
clone size: .
J gene: TRBJ1-2

CDR3 protein: CAGSQGWVGNEQFF
CDR3 DNA: TGCGCCGGATCACAGGGGTGGGTGGGCAATGAGCAGTTCTTC
V gene: TRBV10-2
D gene: TRBD1
clone size: once
J gene: TRBJ2-1

CDR3 protein: CASIPTTGRGKTEAFF
CDR3 DNA: TGTGCCAGCATTCCGACTACCGGAAGGGGAAAAACTGAAGCTTTCTTT
V gene: TRBV27
D gene: .
clone size: .
J gene: TRBJ1-1

CDR3 protein: CASSIDGRIPGPQHF
CDR3 DNA: TGTGCCAGTAGTATAGATGGTCGGATCCCGGGGCCCCAGCATTTT
V gene: TRBV19
D gene: .
clone size: .
J gene: TRBJ1-5

CDR3 protein: CASSFSSQETQYF
CDR3 DNA: TGTGCCAGCAGTTTTTCCAGTCAAGAGACCCAGTACTTC
V gene: TRBV27
D gene: .
clone size: .
J gene: TRBJ2-5

CDR3 protein: CAISESRTGYNEQFF
CDR3 DNA: TGTGCCATCAGTGAGTCGAGGACAGGGTACAATGAGCAGTTCTTC
V gene: TRBV10-3
D gene: TRBD1
clone size: .
J gene: TRBJ2-1

CDR3 protein: CASSQDLGQSEAFF
CDR3 DNA: TGTGCCAGCAGCCAAGATCTTGGACAGTCTGAAGCTTTCTTT
V gene: TRBV3-1/TRBV3-2
D gene: .
clone size: few
J gene: TRBJ1-1

CDR3 protein: CASSPFSQGAVETQYF
CDR3 DNA: TGTGCCAGCTCACCATTCTCACAGGGGGCCGTAGAGACCCAGTACTTC
V gene: TRBV18
D gene: TRBD1
clone size: .
J gene: TRBJ2-5

CDR3 protein: CASSLSWGGYTF
CDR3 DNA: TGTGCCAGCAGTTTATCCTGGGGGGGCTACACCTTC
V gene: TRBV28
D gene: .
clone size: once
J gene: TRBJ1-2

CDR3 protein: CASSLVTRGGETQYF
CDR3 DNA: TGTGCCAGCAGCTTAGTGACGAGGGGCGGAGAGACCCAGTACTTC
V gene: TRBV7-7
D gene: .
clone size: .
J gene: TRBJ2-5

CDR3 protein: CATSRGGTGELFF
CDR3 DNA: TGTGCCACCAGTAGGGGGGGCACCGGGGAGCTGTTTTTT
V gene: TRBV24-1
D gene: .
clone size: .
J gene: TRBJ2-2

CDR3 protein: CASSPTSAPNTGELFF
CDR3 DNA: TGTGCCAGCTCACCCACGAGTGCTCCGAACACCGGGGAGCTGTTTTTT
V gene: TRBV18
D gene: .
clone size: few
J gene: TRBJ2-2

CDR3 protein: CASSVGGANSYNEQFF
CDR3 DNA: TGTGCCAGCAGCGTAGGGGGGGCGAACAGCTACAATGAGCAGTTCTTC
V gene: TRBV9
D gene: .
clone size: .
J gene: TRBJ2-1

CDR3 protein: CATSDPGTGGEKLFF
CDR3 DNA: TGTGCCACCAGTGATCCCGGGACAGGGGGAGAAAAACTGTTTTTT
V gene: TRBV24-1
D gene: TRBD1
clone size: .
J gene: TRBJ1-4

CDR3 protein: CASSLAAGLGYGYTF
CDR3 DNA: TGCGCCAGCAGCTTGGCCGCAGGGTTAGGCTATGGCTACACCTTC
V gene: TRBV5-1
D gene: .
clone size: once
J gene: TRBJ1-2

CDR3 protein: CASSFRQDEQFF
CDR3 DNA: TGCGCCAGCAGCTTCCGACAGGATGAGCAGTTCTTC
V gene: TRBV4-1
D gene: .
clone size: .
J gene: TRBJ2-1

CDR3 protein: CASSTGQRNNSPLHF
CDR3 DNA: TGCGCCAGCAGCACAGGACAGAGAAATAATTCACCCCTCCACTTT
V gene: TRBV5-1
D gene: .
clone size: few
J gene: TRBJ1-6

CDR3 protein: CASSFGQTNEKLFF
CDR3 DNA: TGTGCCAGCAGCTTTGGACAGACTAATGAAAAACTGTTTTTT
V gene: TRBV7-2
D gene: .
clone size: .
J gene: TRBJ1-4

CDR3 protein: CASSYVLAGGTGELFF
CDR3 DNA: TGTGCCAGCAGCTACGTACTAGCGGGGGGAACCGGGGAGCTGTTTTTT
V gene: TRBV13
D gene: TRBD2
clone size: .
J gene: TRBJ2-2

CDR3 protein: CATSDPERPSTDTQYF
CDR3 DNA: TGTGCCACCAGTGACCCCGAGAGGCCTAGCACAGATACGCAGTATTTT
V gene: TRBV24-1
D gene: .
clone size: .
J gene: TRBJ2-3

CDR3 protein: CASSQRLGTGWDQPQHF
CDR3 DNA: TGTGCCAGCAGCCAAAGATTGGGGACAGGGTGGGATCAGCCCCAGCATTTT
V gene: TRBV5-6
D gene: TRBD1
clone size: .
J gene: TRBJ1-5

CDR3 protein: CASSISRGPTDTQYF
CDR3 DNA: TGTGCCAGTAGTATAAGCAGGGGCCCCACAGATACGCAGTATTTT
V gene: TRBV19
D gene: .
clone size: .
J gene: TRBJ2-3

CDR3 protein: CASRSLAGGETQYF
CDR3 DNA: TGCGCCAGCAGATCCCTAGCGGGGGGAGAGACCCAGTACTTC
V gene: TRBV5-1
D gene: TRBD2
clone size: .
J gene: TRBJ2-5

CDR3 protein: CATSDRTWNYGYTF
CDR3 DNA: TGTGCCACCAGTGATCGGACATGGAACTATGGCTACACCTTC
V gene: TRBV24-1
D gene: .
clone size: .
J gene: TRBJ1-2

CDR3 protein: CASSLGTGSSNQPQHF
CDR3 DNA: TGTGCCAGCAGCTTGGGGACAGGGTCAAGCAATCAGCCCCAGCATTTT
V gene: TRBV5-6
D gene: TRBD1
clone size: .
J gene: TRBJ1-5

CDR3 protein: CANRGDDGYTF
CDR3 DNA: TGTGCCAACCGAGGTGACGATGGCTACACCTTC
V gene: TRBV28
D gene: .
clone size: .
J gene: TRBJ1-2

CDR3 protein: CASSQMSYGYTF
CDR3 DNA: TGTGCCAGCAGCCAGATGAGCTATGGCTACACCTTC
V gene: TRBV3-1/TRBV3-2
D gene: .
clone size: .
J gene: TRBJ1-2

CDR3 protein: CASSPSEISGNTIYF
CDR3 DNA: TGTGCCAGCAGCCCCTCGGAGATCTCTGGAAACACCATATATTTT
V gene: TRBV3-1/TRBV3-2
D gene: .
clone size: .
J gene: TRBJ1-3

CDR3 protein: CASSIGGGVTEAFF
CDR3 DNA: TGTGCCAGTAGTATAGGAGGGGGCGTCACTGAAGCTTTCTTT
V gene: TRBV19
D gene: TRBD1
clone size: .
J gene: TRBJ1-1

CDR3 protein: CASSLTGGIYNEQFF
CDR3 DNA: TGTGCCAGCAGTTTGACAGGGGGAATCTACAATGAGCAGTTCTTC
V gene: TRBV6-4
D gene: TRBD1
clone size: .
J gene: TRBJ2-1

CDR3 protein: CASSSTIEGEQFF
CDR3 DNA: TGTGCCAGTAGCTCAACCATCGAAGGTGAGCAGTTCTTC
V gene: TRBV19
D gene: .
clone size: many
J gene: TRBJ2-1

CDR3 protein: CASSLTDGGNSPLHF
CDR3 DNA: TGTGCCAGCAGCTTAACGGACGGGGGAAATTCACCCCTCCACTTT
V gene: TRBV7-9
D gene: .
clone size: .
J gene: TRBJ1-6

CDR3 protein: CASSLFGGYTDTQYF
CDR3 DNA: TGCGCCAGCAGCTTGTTCGGCGGATACACAGATACGCAGTATTTT
V gene: TRBV5-1
D gene: .
clone size: .
J gene: TRBJ2-3

CDR3 protein: CASKLDRSRNYGYTF
CDR3 DNA: TGTGCCAGCAAACTCGACAGGAGTCGTAACTATGGCTACACCTTC
V gene: TRBV28
D gene: .
clone size: .
J gene: TRBJ1-2

CDR3 protein: CARPPVEDNSPLHF
CDR3 DNA: TGTGCCAGACCCCCGGTCGAGGATAATTCACCCCTCCACTTT
V gene: TRBV21-1
D gene: .
clone size: .
J gene: TRBJ1-6

CDR3 protein: CASSLHPGTVQETQYF
CDR3 DNA: TGTGCCAGTAGTCTCCATCCCGGGACAGTGCAAGAGACCCAGTACTTC
V gene: TRBV19
D gene: TRBD1
clone size: .
J gene: TRBJ2-5

CDR3 protein: CASSLASSTFNYGYTF
CDR3 DNA: TGTGCCAGCAGCTTGGCATCGTCCACCTTTAACTATGGCTACACCTTC
V gene: TRBV5-8
D gene: .
clone size: .
J gene: TRBJ1-2

CDR3 protein: CASSLFQDGNSPLHF
CDR3 DNA: TGCGCCAGCAGCTTGTTTCAGGACGGGAATTCACCCCTCCACTTT
V gene: TRBV5-1
D gene: .
clone size: .
J gene: TRBJ1-6

CDR3 protein: CAISESGVVYGYTF
CDR3 DNA: TGTGCCATCAGTGAGTCAGGGGTTGTCTATGGCTACACCTTC
V gene: TRBV10-3
D gene: .
clone size: .
J gene: TRBJ1-2

CDR3 protein: CASSPREGGRADTQYF
CDR3 DNA: TGTGCCAGCAGTCCCCGGGAAGGGGGCCGGGCAGATACGCAGTATTTT
V gene: TRBV27
D gene: TRBD1
clone size: .
J gene: TRBJ2-3

CDR3 protein: CSVYSMNTEAFF
CDR3 DNA: TGCAGCGTCTACAGTATGAACACTGAAGCTTTCTTT
V gene: TRBV29-1
D gene: .
clone size: few
J gene: TRBJ1-1

CDR3 protein: CASSPRESNTGELFF
CDR3 DNA: TGTGCCAGCAGCCCCAGGGAATCGAACACCGGGGAGCTGTTTTTT
V gene: TRBV7-9
D gene: .
clone size: .
J gene: TRBJ2-2

CDR3 protein: CASSPPGPSNEKLFF
CDR3 DNA: TGTGCCAGCTCACCCCCCGGGCCCTCTAATGAAAAACTGTTTTTT
V gene: TRBV18
D gene: .
clone size: .
J gene: TRBJ1-4

CDR3 protein: CASSMGRNTEAFF
CDR3 DNA: TGTGCCAGTAGTATGGGTCGAAACACTGAAGCTTTCTTT
V gene: TRBV19
D gene: .
clone size: .
J gene: TRBJ1-1

CDR3 protein: CASSEYIPTTEKLFF
CDR3 DNA: TGTGCCAGCAGTGAATATATCCCGACGACGGAAAAACTGTTTTTT
V gene: TRBV6-1
D gene: .
clone size: .
J gene: TRBJ1-4

CDR3 protein: CASSLGLGQLNEKLFF
CDR3 DNA: TGTGCCAGCTCGCTAGGGCTGGGACAGTTGAATGAAAAACTGTTTTTT
V gene: TRBV18
D gene: TRBD1
clone size: .
J gene: TRBJ1-4

CDR3 protein: CASSPNTGNQPQHF
CDR3 DNA: TGTGCCAGCAGCCCAAATACGGGCAATCAGCCCCAGCATTTT
V gene: TRBV2
D gene: .
clone size: .
J gene: TRBJ1-5

CDR3 protein: CASSPSGSPNTGELFF
CDR3 DNA: TGTGCCAGCAGTCCCAGTGGTAGCCCGAACACCGGGGAGCTGTTTTTT
V gene: TRBV5-6
D gene: .
clone size: .
J gene: TRBJ2-2

CDR3 protein: CASSRVRNTGELFF
CDR3 DNA: TGTGCCAGCAGCCGGGTCAGGAACACCGGGGAGCTGTTTTTT
V gene: TRBV3-1/TRBV3-2
D gene: .
clone size: .
J gene: TRBJ2-2

CDR3 protein: CASSRSGANTGELFF
CDR3 DNA: TGTGCCAGCAGCCGGAGCGGGGCTAACACCGGGGAGCTGTTTTTT
V gene: TRBV5-8
D gene: TRBD2
clone size: few
J gene: TRBJ2-2

CDR3 protein: CASSLVDSTLSPLHF
CDR3 DNA: TGTGCCAGCAGTTTAGTGGACAGCACTCTTTCACCCCTCCACTTT
V gene: TRBV6-2/TRBV6-3
D gene: .
clone size: .
J gene: TRBJ1-6